The following is a TCR beta chain sequence with its context. Antigen: not known. The sample belongs to a study of CD8 T cells in ankylosing spondylitis. Overall study findings and caveats: The study identified a TCR beta motif of about eight highly homologous variants that appeared characteristic of ankylosing spondylitis blood. Matched ankylosing spondylitis synovial fluid reportedly contained a significantly enriched population of disease-linked clones. With a CD8+ phenotype, disease-linked clones were relatively rare in peripheral blood.

The CDR3 sequence is 14 residues long. V was shortened by 0 bases and J by 2 bases, with 10 bases between the two germline ends. The germline V gene encodes CDR1 DFQATT and CDR2 SNEGSKA (reference sequence). TCRdb reprocessed the 5' RACE reads via MiXCR and lists one record per CDR3 protein. The sample contains 390,000 or so distinct CDR3 sequences, about 22% of which appear only once. This clonotype originated in a male donor with ankylosing spondylitis. Sequencing input: blood, either unsorted or a sorted T cell fraction (not recorded which). The chain combines TRBV20-1 with TRBJ1-2; D unresolved. This CDR3 reads CSARELRENYGYTF. DNA for the CDR3: TGCAGTGCTAGAGAGCTTCGGGAGAACTATGGCTACACCTTC.